The rows below give T cell receptor beta chains drawn from one sample of a study of blood T cell repertoires in COVID-19. TCRdb's table, derived via immunoSEQ multiplex PCR, lists solely in-frame clones and lacks some. The data show 250,000 to 300,000 clones, with around four fifths seen just once and 4.5% to 7% held by the top ten. The material sequenced was peripheral blood. The receptors derive from a man at least 80 years old with acute or convalescent COVID-19. Each CDR3 is given without its conserved first and last residue. A D gene is named only where the DNA matches it firmly.

J gene: TRBJ2-2; D gene: TRBD1; V gene: TRBV23-1; CDR3 protein: ASSQWEQGVTTGELF
J gene: TRBJ1-3; D gene: .; V gene: TRBV25-1; CDR3 protein: ASTPGSSGNTIY
J gene: TRBJ2-7; D gene: .; V gene: TRBV28; CDR3 protein: ASSRGAYEQY
J gene: TRBJ2-1; D gene: .; V gene: TRBV15; CDR3 protein: ATSREEPSDEQF
J gene: TRBJ2-3; D gene: .; V gene: TRBV6-5; CDR3 protein: ASSYASGAGTDTQY
J gene: TRBJ2-7; D gene: TRBD2; V gene: TRBV5-1; CDR3 protein: ASSFLAGAQVEQY
J gene: TRBJ2-2; D gene: .; V gene: TRBV11-2; CDR3 protein: ASSLLRDFSGELF
J gene: TRBJ2-5; D gene: .; V gene: TRBV5-1; CDR3 protein: ASSRGWVGETQY
J gene: TRBJ2-2; D gene: .; V gene: TRBV15; CDR3 protein: ATSSRTVANTGELF
J gene: TRBJ1-4; D gene: .; V gene: TRBV18; CDR3 protein: ASSPGQQANEKLF